The sequence of this TCR beta chain was determined in a study of blood T cell repertoires in COVID-19. The data were produced by immunoSEQ multiplex PCR, yet TCRdb's version contains in-frame clones alone and is incomplete. The repertoire holds about 170,000 clones, with approximately 84% as singletons. CDR3 length: 15 amino acids. From germline, CDR1 is MDHEN and CDR2 SYDVKM. Trimming removed 4 bases from V and 4 bases from J, with 14 bases in between. The chain combines TRBV28 with TRBJ1-3; D is undetermined. The sequence derives from a woman of 80 years or more with COVID-19, enrolled during active disease. The sample consisted of peripheral blood. Here the CDR3 DNA reads TGTGCCAGCAGTTCCCCCACCGGTCTCGGAAACACCATATATTTT. Its translation: CASSSPTGLGNTIYF. The complete variable domain, with remaining parts taken from reference TRBV28 and TRBJ1-3, reads DVKVTQSSRYLVKRTGEKVFLECVQDMDHENMFWYRQDPGLGLRLIYFSYDVKMKEKGDIPEGYSVSREKKERFSLILESASTNQTSMYLCASSSPTGLGNTIYFGEGSWLTVV.